This entry lists 22 T cell receptor beta chains sequenced from one sample in a study of T cell repertoires in cytomegalovirus infection. TCRdb independently ran MiXCR on the reads; one entry per CDR3 protein. The sample has 300,000 or so distinct CDR3 sequences; about 9.1% are singletons. Sequenced sample: PBMCs. These receptors all stem from a human donor in good health (CMV status not recorded). Some clones in this sample may be carry-over from other donors' samples.

For this clonotype: Sequence at one end of the junction differs from germline and may be a read error. This sequence joins TRBV6-4 and TRBJ2-2, with D possibly TRBD2 on 5 matching bases. CDR3 length: 14 residues. Germline V CDR1 and CDR2: MRHNA, SNTAGT. CDR3 coding DNA: TGTGCCAGCAAGGGAACAACGAACACCGGGGATCTGTTTTTT. Residues: CASKGTTNTGDLFF.

This clonotype was picked up a small number of times. The V call is TRBV29-1, the J call TRBJ2-5, with D maybe TRBD1 (5 bases). Per germline, CDR1 SQVTM and CDR2 ANQGSEA. The V end lost 5 bases, the J end lost 3 bases, and 13 bases lay between the germline ends. The CDR3 is 13 residues long. This CDR3 is CSVFQGNKETQYF. The CDR3 DNA sequence: TGCAGCGTTTTCCAGGGAAATAAAGAGACCCAGTACTTC.

The sample holds many counts of this clonotype. The chain employs TRBV20-1 and TRBJ2-4; D ambiguous. V was trimmed by 0 bases and J by 8 bases, leaving 17 bases between them. The CDR3 loop spans 15 amino acids. Germline CDR1 reads DFQATT; CDR2 reads SNEGSKA (reference sequence). CDR3 coding DNA: TGCAGTGCTAGAGATTGGGCAGCGAGGCAGGACATTCAGTACTTC. Translating it yields CSARDWAARQDIQYF.

This clonotype was seen at least ten times. This chain uses TRBV7-2 with TRBJ1-2; no clear D. Trimming shortened V by 3 bases and J by 5 bases, and 13 bases separated the two germline ends. The CDR3 contains 14 residues. The germline gives CDR1 SGHTA, CDR2 FQGNSA. Written as DNA, the CDR3 is TGTGCCAGCAGCTTTGGAGCAGGATCATATGGCTACACCTTC. Translated: CASSFGAGSYGYTF.

Only a few counts were recorded for this clonotype. The chain uses TRBV29-1 and TRBJ2-1; 8 bases map to TRBD2. V dropped 2 bases and J dropped 3; count of bases not matched to a gene: 6. Germline V CDR1 and CDR2: SQVTM, ANQGSEA. This CDR3 comprises 15 residues. The CDR3 sequence is CSVERKLAVYNEQFF. CDR3 bases: TGCAGCGTTGAAAGGAAACTAGCGGTCTACAATGAGCAGTTCTTC.

The V gene is TRBV28, the J gene TRBJ1-6, with 9 bases fitting TRBD1. The CDR3 totals 14 residues. The V gene end was trimmed by 11 bases and the J gene end by 7 bases; junction bases not matched to a gene: 9. Germline CDR1 MDHEN, CDR2 SYDVKM. CDR3 sequence: CAFRGDRVNSPLHF. The CDR3 DNA reads as TGTGCCTTTCGGGGGGACAGGGTAAATTCACCCCTCCACTTT.

This clonotype was picked up many times. The rearrangement joins TRBV5-1 to TRBJ2-1; 8 bases line up with TRBD1. V shed 7 bases and J 6 bases; nucleotides not matched to a gene: 9. From germline, CDR1 is SGHRS and CDR2 YFSETQ. This CDR3 region has 14 residues. CDR3 coding DNA: TGCGCCAGCTTTGGACAGGGAAGATCCAATGAGCAGTTCTTC. It encodes CASFGQGRSNEQFF.

This clonotype was observed a few times. The rearrangement joins TRBV7-9 to TRBJ2-5; 14 nucleotides agree with TRBD2. CDR1 and CDR2 (germline): SEHNR, FQNEAQ (reference sequence). Germline trimming cut 4 bases from V and 1 base from J; bases unmatched to any gene: 5. The CDR3 contains 17 residues. CDR3 in amino acids: CASSSWTSGGFQETQYF. Here the CDR3 DNA reads TGTGCCAGCAGCTCCTGGACTAGCGGGGGGTTCCAAGAGACCCAGTACTTC.

This clonotype was detected many times. This chain links TRBV5-1 with TRBJ2-1, with 9 positions matching TRBD1. V trimming: 1 base; J trimming: 6 bases; junction bases outside the gene matches: 5. The germline CDR1 and CDR2 sequences are SGHRS and YFSETQ. This CDR3 has 15 amino acids. The CDR3 is CASSLPGQGRNEQFF. The DNA of the CDR3 is TGCGCCAGCAGCTTGCCGGGACAGGGCCGCAATGAGCAGTTCTTC.

This chain links TRBV29-1 with TRBJ2-3; the D is unclear. The CDR3 is 14 residues long. The V end lost 5 bases, the J end lost 2 bases, and 14 bases lay between the germline ends. CDR1 SQVTM and CDR2 ANQGSEA come from the germline V gene. In DNA form, the CDR3 reads TGCAGCGTTAGGTCCGGCGTGAACACAGATACGCAGTATTTT. Translating gives CSVRSGVNTDTQYF.

This clonotype turned up a few times. J is TRBJ2-2 and V is TRBV2, with 9 bases lining up with TRBD1. Germline CDR1 and CDR2: SNHLY and FYNNEI. V shed 8 bases, J shed 7 bases, and the junction held 11 bases outside the gene matches. The CDR3 contains 15 residues. CDR3 nucleotide sequence: TGTGCCAGCCACCGTGGGACAGGGATGATCGGGGAGCTGTTTTTT. Residues: CASHRGTGMIGELFF.

This clonotype was detected ten times or more. The V gene is TRBV5-4, the J gene TRBJ2-2, with a possible D match to TRBD2 (5 bases). Trimming took 0 bases from V and 7 from J, leaving 10 bases between them. CDR3 length: 14 amino acids. In germline, CDR1 is SGHNT, CDR2 YYREEE (reference sequence). The DNA for the CDR3 is TGTGCCAGCAGCTTGGAGGACGGGATCGGGGAGCTGTTTTTT. Translated: CASSLEDGIGELFF.

This rearrangement joins TRBV19 to TRBJ2-6, with 7 nucleotides matching TRBD2. The CDR3 is made up of 15 amino acids. CDR1 is LNHDA and CDR2 is SQIVND in the germline V gene (reference sequence). Unmatched junction bases numbered 6, after V lost 6 bases and J lost 4 bases. CDR3 residues: CASSNRGVGANVLTF. In DNA, the CDR3 is TGTGCCAGTAGCAACCGGGGGGTCGGGGCCAACGTCCTGACTTTC.

This clonotype was seen repeatedly, ten times or more. The chain uses TRBV12-3 or TRBV12-4 and TRBJ2-2, with a possible D match to TRBD2 (6 bases). Trimming left V 4 bases short and J 3 bases short, with 18 bases between. The CDR3 has 17 amino acids. CDR3 protein: CASSSYPVVADTGELFF. The CDR3 nucleotides are TGTGCCAGCAGTTCATACCCTGTGGTAGCGGACACCGGGGAGCTGTTTTTT.

At least ten counts were recorded for this clonotype. This chain joins TRBV2 and TRBJ2-5, with D perhaps matching TRBD2 (5 bases). Germline loops: CDR1 SNHLY, CDR2 FYNNEI. V lost 10 bases and J 4 bases, leaving 13 bases between the germline ends. The CDR3 is made up of 12 amino acids. CDR3 coding DNA: TGTGCCAACAACGGGGATCGAGAGACCCAGTACTTC. Translating it yields CANNGDRETQYF.

This clonotype was found many times. The chain is built from TRBV20-1 and TRBJ1-5, with 7 bases lining up with TRBD1. Germline CDR1 reads DFQATT; CDR2 reads SNEGSKA (reference sequence). This CDR3 is built from 14 residues. Trimming cost V 5 bases and J 7 bases; bases outside gene matches: 11. As DNA, the CDR3 is TGCAGTGCTGTATCCAGAGGGGGCACCCAGCCCCAGCATTTT. It specifies CSAVSRGGTQPQHF.

This clonotype showed up many times. The chain carries TRBV7-8 and TRBJ2-7, with 7 bases that match TRBD1. The germline CDR1 and CDR2 sequences are SGHVS and FQNEAQ. This CDR3 has 14 residues. Unmatched junction bases numbered 3, after V lost 1 base and J lost 3 bases. The CDR3 DNA sequence: TGTGCCAGCAGCTTAGGGGACAGACTCTACGAGCAGTACTTC. This translates into CASSLGDRLYEQYF. Based on the CDR3 plus reference TRBV7-8 and TRBJ2-7, the full variable domain is GAGVSQSPRYKVAKRGQDVALRCDPISGHVSLFWYQQALGQGPEFLTYFQNEAQLDKSGLPSDRFFAERPEGSVSTLKIQRTQQEDSAVYLCASSLGDRLYEQYFGPGTRLTVT.

The chain couples TRBV19 to TRBJ2-1; 9 nucleotides align to TRBD2. CDR3 length: 14 amino acids. In germline, CDR1 is LNHDA, CDR2 SQIVND (reference sequence). Trimming cost V 1 base and J 10 bases; bases outside gene matches: 5. The CDR3 bases are TGTGCCAGTAGTATAGTAGGGCTAGCGGGGGAGCAGTTCTTC. This sequence encodes CASSIVGLAGEQFF.

This clonotype appeared many times. This chain connects TRBV2 to TRBJ2-1, with TRBD1 as a possible D gene (5 bases). V was pared by 6 bases and J by 8 bases, with 20 bases between. The CDR3 has 15 residues. CDR1 and CDR2 (germline): SNHLY, FYNNEI. This chain's CDR3 is CASRGGAVPWHEQFF. The CDR3 DNA follows: TGTGCCAGCAGGGGTGGGGCAGTCCCATGGCATGAGCAGTTCTTC.

This clonotype was seen ten or more times. The CDR3 DNA reads as TGTGCCACCAGTGGGTCGGGAATGGCAGCTAGCACAGATACGCAGTATTTT. It yields the protein CATSGSGMAASTDTQYF. The chain uses TRBV24-1 and TRBJ2-3, with D possibly matching TRBD2 (5 bases). Between the trimmed V and J ends, which lost 5 bases and 0 bases, there was a span of 17 bases. Germline CDR1 KGHDR, CDR2 SFDVKD. The CDR3 runs to 17 residues.

At least ten counts were recorded for this clonotype. The V call is TRBV7-2, the J call TRBJ2-2; 8 nucleotides match TRBD1. The CDR3 sequence is 16 residues long. CDR1 and CDR2 (germline): SGHTA, FQGNSA. V lost 5 bases to trimming and J lost 1 base; unmatched junction nucleotides: 6. CDR3 protein: CASSPRGQENTGELFF. Written as DNA, the CDR3 is TGTGCCAGCAGCCCCCGGGGACAGGAGAACACCGGGGAGCTGTTTTTT.

CDR3 DNA: TGTGCCAGCAGAACCCCAGGAGAAAATTCACCCCTCCACTTT. The encoded protein is CASRTPGENSPLHF. The chain is built from TRBV28 and TRBJ1-6; the D is unclear. V gave up 6 bases and J gave up 7 bases, with 13 bases separating them. This CDR3 is 14 amino acids long. The germline V gene encodes CDR1 MDHEN and CDR2 SYDVKM.